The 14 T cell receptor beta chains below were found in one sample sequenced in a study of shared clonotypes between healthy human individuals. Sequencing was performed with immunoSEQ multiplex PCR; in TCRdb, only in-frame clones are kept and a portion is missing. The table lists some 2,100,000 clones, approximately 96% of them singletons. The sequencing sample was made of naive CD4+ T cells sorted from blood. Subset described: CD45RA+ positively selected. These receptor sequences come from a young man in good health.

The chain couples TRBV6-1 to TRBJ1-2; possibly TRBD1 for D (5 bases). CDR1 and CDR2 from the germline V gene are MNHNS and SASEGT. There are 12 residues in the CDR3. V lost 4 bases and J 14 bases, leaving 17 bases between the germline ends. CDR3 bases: TGTGCCAGCAGTGGGGGGAGCCTCGGAGAGACCTTC. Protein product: CASSGGSLGETF.

CDR3 sequence: CASTSGGNTGELFF. The DNA for the CDR3 is TGTGCCAGCACTTCAGGGGGCAACACCGGGGAGCTGTTTTTT. V usage is TRBV28 and J usage is TRBJ2-2, with 8 bases identical to TRBD1. This CDR3 spans 14 amino acids. Germline CDR1 reads MDHEN; CDR2 reads SYDVKM. J was trimmed by 2 bases and V by 7 bases; bases with no gene match: 3. Full variable domain (remainder filled in from reference TRBV28 and TRBJ2-2): DVKVTQSSRYLVKRTGEKVFLECVQDMDHENMFWYRQDPGLGLRLIYFSYDVKMKEKGDIPEGYSVSREKKERFSLILESASTNQTSMYLCASTSGGNTGELFFGEGSRLTVL.

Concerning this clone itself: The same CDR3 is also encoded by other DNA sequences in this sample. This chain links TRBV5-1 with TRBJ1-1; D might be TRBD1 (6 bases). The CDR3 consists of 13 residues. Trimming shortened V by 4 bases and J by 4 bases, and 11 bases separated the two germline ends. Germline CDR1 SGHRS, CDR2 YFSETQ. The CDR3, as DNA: TGCGCCAGCAGCCTAGGGGGGGCCACTGAAGCTTTCTTT. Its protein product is CASSLGGATEAFF.

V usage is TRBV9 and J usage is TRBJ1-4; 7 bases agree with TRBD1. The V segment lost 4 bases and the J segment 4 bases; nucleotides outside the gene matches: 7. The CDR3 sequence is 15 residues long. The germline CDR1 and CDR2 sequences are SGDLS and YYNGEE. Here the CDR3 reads CASSQQGTVNEKLFF. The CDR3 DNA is TGTGCCAGCAGCCAACAGGGGACTGTTAATGAAAAACTGTTTTTT.

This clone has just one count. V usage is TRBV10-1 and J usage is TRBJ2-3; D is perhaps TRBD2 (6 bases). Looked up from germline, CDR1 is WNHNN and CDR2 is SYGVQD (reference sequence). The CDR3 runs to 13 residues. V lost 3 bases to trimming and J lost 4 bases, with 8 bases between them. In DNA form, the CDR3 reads TGCGCCAGCAGTGAACTAGCACCAGATACGCAGTATTTT. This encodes CASSELAPDTQYF.

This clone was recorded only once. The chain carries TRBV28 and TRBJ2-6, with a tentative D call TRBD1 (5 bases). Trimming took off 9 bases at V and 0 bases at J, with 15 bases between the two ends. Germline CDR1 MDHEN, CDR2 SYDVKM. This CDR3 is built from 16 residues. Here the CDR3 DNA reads TGTGCCAGTTCAAGGGGCAGAAGCTCTGGGGCCAACGTCCTGACTTTC. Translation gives CASSRGRSSGANVLTF. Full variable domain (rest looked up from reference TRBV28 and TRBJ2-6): DVKVTQSSRYLVKRTGEKVFLECVQDMDHENMFWYRQDPGLGLRLIYFSYDVKMKEKGDIPEGYSVSREKKERFSLILESASTNQTSMYLCASSRGRSSGANVLTFGAGSRLTVL.

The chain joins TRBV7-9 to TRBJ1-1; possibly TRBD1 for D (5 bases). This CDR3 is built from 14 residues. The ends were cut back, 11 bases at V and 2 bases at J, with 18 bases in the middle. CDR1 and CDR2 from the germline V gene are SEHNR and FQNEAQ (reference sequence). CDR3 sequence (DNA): TGTGCCTGCCGGGTGCGGGGCCGAAACACTGAAGCTTTCTTT. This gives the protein CACRVRGRNTEAFF.

The CDR3 nucleotides read TGTGCCAGCAGCCCCCGGAGGGGTGGCTACACCTTC. Amino acid sequence: CASSPRRGGYTF. The rearrangement uses TRBV6-5 and TRBJ1-2, with D possibly TRBD1 on 5 matching bases. The CDR3 is made up of 12 amino acids. The V end was cut by 6 bases, the J end by 7 bases, with 12 bases between. Germline-derived CDR1 and CDR2 are MNHEY and SVGAGI.

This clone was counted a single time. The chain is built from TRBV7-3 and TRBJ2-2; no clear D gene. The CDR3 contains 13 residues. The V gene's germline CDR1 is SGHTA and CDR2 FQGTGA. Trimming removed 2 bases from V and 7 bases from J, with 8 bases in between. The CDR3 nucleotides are TGTGCCAGCAGCTTACCGGCCAACGGGGAGCTGTTTTTT. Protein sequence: CASSLPANGELFF.

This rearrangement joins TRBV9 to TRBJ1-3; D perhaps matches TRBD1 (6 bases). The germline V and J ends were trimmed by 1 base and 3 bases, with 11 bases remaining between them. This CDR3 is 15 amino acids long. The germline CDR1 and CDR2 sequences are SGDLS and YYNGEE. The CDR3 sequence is CASSVMGAHGNTIYF. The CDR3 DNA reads TGTGCCAGCAGCGTAATGGGGGCGCATGGAAACACCATATATTTT.

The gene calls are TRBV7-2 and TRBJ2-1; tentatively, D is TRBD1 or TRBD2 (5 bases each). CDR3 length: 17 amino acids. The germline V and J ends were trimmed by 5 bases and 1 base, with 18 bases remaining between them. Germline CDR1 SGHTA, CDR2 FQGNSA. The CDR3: CASSLTTGRLSYNEQFF. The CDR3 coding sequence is TGTGCCAGCAGCCTTACCACGGGGCGCCTATCCTACAATGAGCAGTTCTTC.

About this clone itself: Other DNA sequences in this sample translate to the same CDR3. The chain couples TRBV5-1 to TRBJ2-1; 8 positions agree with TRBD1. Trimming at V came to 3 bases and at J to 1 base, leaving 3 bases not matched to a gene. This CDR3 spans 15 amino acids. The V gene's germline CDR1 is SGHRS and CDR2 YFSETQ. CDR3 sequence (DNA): TGCGCCAGCAGCTCCGGACAGGGATCCTACAATGAGCAGTTCTTC. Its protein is CASSSGQGSYNEQFF.

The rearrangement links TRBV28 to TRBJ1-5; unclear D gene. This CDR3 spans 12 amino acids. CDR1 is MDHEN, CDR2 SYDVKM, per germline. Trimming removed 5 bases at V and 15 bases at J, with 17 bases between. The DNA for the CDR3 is TGTGCCAGCAGTGTTACAGCGACCCCGGCGCATTTT. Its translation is CASSVTATPAHF.

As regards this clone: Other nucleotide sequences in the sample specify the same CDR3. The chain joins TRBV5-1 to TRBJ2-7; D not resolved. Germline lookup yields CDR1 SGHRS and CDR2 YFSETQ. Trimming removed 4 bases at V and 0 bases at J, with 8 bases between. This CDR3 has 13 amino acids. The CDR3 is CASSAPSSYEQYF. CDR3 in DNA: TGCGCCAGCAGCGCCCCTAGCTCCTACGAGCAGTACTTC.